Listed below are T cell receptor beta chains from one sample, sequenced in a study of T-cell reconstitution after alpha-beta-depleted transplantation in children. MiXCR, applied by TCRdb to the PCR reads, yields one record per CDR3 protein. Among about 240,000 distinct CDR3 sequences listed, roughly 26% were seen once. The material sequenced was PBMCs, taken before TCRalphabeta/CD19-depleted stem cell transplant. The receptors stem from a girl between 2 and 10 years old with Fanconi anemia, due to receive a stem cell transplant. Each CDR3 is given without its conserved first and last residue. Each record gives: CDR3 protein, J gene, V gene, CDR3 length.

SARVLPQETQY,TRBJ2-5,TRBV20-1,11
ASSFSGRNEQF,TRBJ2-1,TRBV28,11
ASSVAPTGVGTGELF,TRBJ2-2,TRBV9,15
SASRGTNNQPQH,TRBJ1-5,TRBV20-1,12
ASRHREYFYEQY,TRBJ2-7,TRBV28,12
ASSRTIYEQY,TRBJ2-7,TRBV3-1,10
SSSDGTDTQY,TRBJ2-3,TRBV29-1,10
AISGQTGEEAF,TRBJ1-1,TRBV10-3,11
ASSRFTGTEGYT,TRBJ1-2,TRBV4-1,12
SVELVGGETQY,TRBJ2-5,TRBV29-1,11
ASSFRGLPPNTGELF,TRBJ2-2,TRBV12-3/TRBV12-4,15
ASSRLGGSGANVLT,TRBJ2-6,TRBV27,14
SVARGRNQETQY,TRBJ2-5,TRBV29-1,12
SVFHGESYEQY,TRBJ2-7,TRBV29-1,11
SAMDRVNEQF,TRBJ2-1,TRBV20-1,10
ASSHTRNEQF,TRBJ2-1,TRBV27,10
SARLFMYSNQPQH,TRBJ1-5,TRBV20-1,13
SASLAGGNEQF,TRBJ2-1,TRBV20-1,11
ASSLAPGLAGVEQF,TRBJ2-1,TRBV7-2,14
SVVGGTENTEAF,TRBJ1-1,TRBV29-1,12
SVDLGLVETQY,TRBJ2-5,TRBV29-1,11
SARELGNEQF,TRBJ2-1,TRBV20-1,10
SVRDRGQGYT,TRBJ1-2,TRBV29-1,10
ASSQVRTSNQETQY,TRBJ2-5,TRBV4-2,14
ATSDLLAGGPVNEQF,TRBJ2-1,TRBV24-1,15
ASSFLSYEQY,TRBJ2-7,TRBV28,10
ASSLNRDYTNTGELF,TRBJ2-2,TRBV28,15
ASSSLKGEQF,TRBJ2-1,TRBV7-2,10
ASSSTAGTTNTEAF,TRBJ1-1,TRBV12-3/TRBV12-4,14
ASSVGGYNSPLH,TRBJ1-6,TRBV25-1,12
ASGPRGLTQY,TRBJ2-5,TRBV28,10
ASSGGMTSGTLDTQY,TRBJ2-3,TRBV5-1,15
SATTTGDGYT,TRBJ1-2,TRBV20-1,10
SGTTGDYGYT,TRBJ1-2,TRBV29-1,10
ATSRDRGGEQY,TRBJ2-7,TRBV15,11
ASSLYRVGTDTQY,TRBJ2-3,TRBV28,13
SVEGTGSYNEQF,TRBJ2-1,TRBV29-1,12
ASSVPHSGNQPQH,TRBJ1-5,TRBV28,13
ASSHMGLAGNEQY,TRBJ2-7,TRBV4-1,13